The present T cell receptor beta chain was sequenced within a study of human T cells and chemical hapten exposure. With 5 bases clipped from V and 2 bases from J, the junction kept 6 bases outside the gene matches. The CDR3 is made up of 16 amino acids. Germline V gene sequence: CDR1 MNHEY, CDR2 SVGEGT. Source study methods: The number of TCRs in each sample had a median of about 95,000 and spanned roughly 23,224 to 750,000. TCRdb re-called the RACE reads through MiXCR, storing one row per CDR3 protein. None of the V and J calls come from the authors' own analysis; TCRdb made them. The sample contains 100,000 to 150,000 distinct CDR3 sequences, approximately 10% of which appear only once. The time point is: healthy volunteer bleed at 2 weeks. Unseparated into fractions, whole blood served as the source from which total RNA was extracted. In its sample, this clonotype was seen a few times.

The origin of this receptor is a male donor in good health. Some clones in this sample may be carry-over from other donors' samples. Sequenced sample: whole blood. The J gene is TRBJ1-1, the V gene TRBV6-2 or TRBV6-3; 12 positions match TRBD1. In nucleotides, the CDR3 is TGTGCCAGCAGTCCGGGACAGGGGGCTAAAAACACTGAAGCTTTCTTT. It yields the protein CASSPGQGAKNTEAFF.